This T cell receptor beta chain emerged from a study of OX40 agonist ivuxolimab in advanced cancers. For the study at large: Aged roughly 23 to 79 with a mean of approximately 57 years, they were about 80% male. The study, taken as a whole, reports: Low levels of normalized T-cell clonal expansion also appeared in some nonresponders. Clones of CD4+ and CD8+ blood T cells grew by week 6 at doses of 0.1 to 3.0 mg/kg. CD8+ T cells averaged more expanded clones than CD4+.

The protocol was immunoSEQ multiplex PCR, while the TCRdb copy is restricted to in-frame clones and leaves out a portion. The table includes 65,000 to 95,000 clones, approximately 92% detected once. CDR3 length: 15 residues. Germline CDR1 and CDR2: SGHAT and FQNNGV. Trimming took off 2 bases at V and 2 bases at J, with 13 bases between the two ends. In regard to this clone: Its antigen is not identified.

The chain is built from TRBV11-2 and TRBJ2-7, with D maybe TRBD2 (6 bases). The receptor comes from an adult with an advanced solid tumor such as melanoma, head and neck, liver or kidney cancer. The sample consisted of CD4+ or CD8+ T cells sorted from blood, taken in a trial of the OX40 agonist ivuxolimab. This chain's CDR3 is CASSLILAHPYEQYF. DNA of the CDR3: TGTGCCAGCAGCTTAATTCTAGCGCATCCCTACGAGCAGTACTTC.